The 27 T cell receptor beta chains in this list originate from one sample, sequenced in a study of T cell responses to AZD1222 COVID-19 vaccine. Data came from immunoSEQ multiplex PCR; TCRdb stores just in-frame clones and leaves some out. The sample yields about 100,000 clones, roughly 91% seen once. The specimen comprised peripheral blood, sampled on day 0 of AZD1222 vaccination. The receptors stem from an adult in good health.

The CDR3 here is CASSLVPGVNEKLFF. CDR3 nucleotide sequence: TGCGCCAGCAGCTTGGTTCCGGGGGTTAATGAAAAACTGTTTTTT. The rearrangement links TRBV5-1 to TRBJ1-4; D might be TRBD1 (5 bases). This CDR3 comprises 15 residues. Germline V CDR1 and CDR2: SGHRS, YFSETQ. V shed 0 bases and J shed 4 bases, with 10 bases lying between them. Full variable domain (remainder filled in from reference TRBV5-1 and TRBJ1-4): KAGVTQTPRYLIKTRGQQVTLSCSPISGHRSVSWYQQTPGQGLQFLFEYFSETQRNKGNFPGRFSGRQFSNSRSEMNVSTLELGDSALYLCASSLVPGVNEKLFFGSGTQLSVL.

The DNA of the CDR3 is TGCGCCAGCAGCCAAGGACAGCTATACCAAGAGACCCAGTACTTC. Its protein is CASSQGQLYQETQYF. The chain couples TRBV4-1 to TRBJ2-5, with D tentatively TRBD1 (5 bases). The CDR3 runs 15 residues. V was cut by 1 base and J by 0 bases, with 9 bases left in between. CDR1 MGHRA and CDR2 YSYEKL come from the germline V gene.

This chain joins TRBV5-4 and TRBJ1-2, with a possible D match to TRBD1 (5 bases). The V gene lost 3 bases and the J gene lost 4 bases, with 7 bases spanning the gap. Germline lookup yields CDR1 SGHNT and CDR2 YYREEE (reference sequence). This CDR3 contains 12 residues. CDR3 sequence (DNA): TGTGCCAGCAGCTCCGACAGCTATGGCTACACCTTC. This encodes CASSSDSYGYTF.

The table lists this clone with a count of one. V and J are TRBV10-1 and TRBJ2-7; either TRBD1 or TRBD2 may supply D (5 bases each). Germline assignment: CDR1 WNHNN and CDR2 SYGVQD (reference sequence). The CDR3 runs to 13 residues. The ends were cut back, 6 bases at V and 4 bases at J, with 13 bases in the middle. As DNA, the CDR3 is TGCGCCAGCAGCGGGGCTCAGGGTTACGAGCAGTACTTC. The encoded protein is CASSGAQGYEQYF.

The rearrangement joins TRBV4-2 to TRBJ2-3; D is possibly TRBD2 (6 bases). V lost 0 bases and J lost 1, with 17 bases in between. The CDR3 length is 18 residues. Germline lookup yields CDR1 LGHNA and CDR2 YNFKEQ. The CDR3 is CASSQDNIGGLGTDTQYF. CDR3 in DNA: TGTGCCAGCAGCCAAGATAATATTGGGGGACTTGGCACAGATACGCAGTATTTT.

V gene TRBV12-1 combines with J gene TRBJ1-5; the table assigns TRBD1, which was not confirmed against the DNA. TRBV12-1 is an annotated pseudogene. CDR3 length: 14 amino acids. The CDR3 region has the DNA TGTGCCAGCAGCTTTCCAGGGGTTGGTCAGCCCCAGCATTTT. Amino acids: CASSFPGVGQPQHF.

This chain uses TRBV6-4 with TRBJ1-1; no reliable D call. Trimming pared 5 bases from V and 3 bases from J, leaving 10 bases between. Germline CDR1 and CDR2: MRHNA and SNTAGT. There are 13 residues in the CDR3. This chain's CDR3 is CASSSGLDTEAFF. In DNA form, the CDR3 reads TGTGCCAGCAGTTCGGGGTTAGACACTGAAGCTTTCTTT.

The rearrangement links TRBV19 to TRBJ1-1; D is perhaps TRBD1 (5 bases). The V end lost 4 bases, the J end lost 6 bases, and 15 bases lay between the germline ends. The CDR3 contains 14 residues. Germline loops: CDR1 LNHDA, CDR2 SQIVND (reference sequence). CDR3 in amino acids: CASSTKYSGSEAFF. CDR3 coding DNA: TGTGCCAGTAGTACAAAATATTCAGGGTCTGAAGCTTTCTTT.

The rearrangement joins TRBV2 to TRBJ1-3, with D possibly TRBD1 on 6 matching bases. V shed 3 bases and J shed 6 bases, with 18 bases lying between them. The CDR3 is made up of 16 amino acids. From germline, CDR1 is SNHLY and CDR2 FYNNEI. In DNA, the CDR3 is TGTGCCAGCAGTGAGGTTGGGACACCACTACAAAACACCATATATTTT. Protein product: CASSEVGTPLQNTIYF.

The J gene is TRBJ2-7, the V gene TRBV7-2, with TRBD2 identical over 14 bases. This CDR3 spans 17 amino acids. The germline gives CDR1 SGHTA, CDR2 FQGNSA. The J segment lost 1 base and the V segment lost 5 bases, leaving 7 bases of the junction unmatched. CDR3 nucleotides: TGTGCCAGCAGCCAGGGACTAGCGGGGGTGGCTTCCTACGAGCAGTACTTC. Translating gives CASSQGLAGVASYEQYF.

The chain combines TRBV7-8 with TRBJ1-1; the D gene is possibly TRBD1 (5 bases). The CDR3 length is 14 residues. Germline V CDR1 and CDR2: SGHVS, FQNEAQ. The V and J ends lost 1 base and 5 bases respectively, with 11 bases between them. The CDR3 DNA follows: TGTGCCAGCAGCTTAGGGGGGGGACGGACTGAAGCTTTCTTT. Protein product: CASSLGGGRTEAFF.

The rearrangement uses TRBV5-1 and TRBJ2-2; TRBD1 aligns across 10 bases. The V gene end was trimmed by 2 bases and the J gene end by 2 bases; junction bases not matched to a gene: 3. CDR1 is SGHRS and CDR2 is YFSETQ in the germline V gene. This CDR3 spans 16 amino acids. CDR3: CASSFLTGGNTGELFF. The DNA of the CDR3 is TGCGCCAGCAGCTTTTTGACAGGGGGCAACACCGGGGAGCTGTTTTTT.

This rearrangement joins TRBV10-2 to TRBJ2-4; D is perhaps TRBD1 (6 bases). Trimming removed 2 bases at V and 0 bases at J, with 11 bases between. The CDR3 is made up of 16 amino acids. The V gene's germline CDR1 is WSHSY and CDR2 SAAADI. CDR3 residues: CASSERGGVAKNIQYF. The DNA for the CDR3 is TGCGCCAGCAGTGAGCGAGGGGGAGTAGCCAAAAACATTCAGTACTTC.

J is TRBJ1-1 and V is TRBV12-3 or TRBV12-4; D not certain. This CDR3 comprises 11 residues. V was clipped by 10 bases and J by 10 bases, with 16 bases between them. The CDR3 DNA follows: TGTGCCATCACCCGAGGGAGCAGAGCTTTCTTT. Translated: CAITRGSRAFF.

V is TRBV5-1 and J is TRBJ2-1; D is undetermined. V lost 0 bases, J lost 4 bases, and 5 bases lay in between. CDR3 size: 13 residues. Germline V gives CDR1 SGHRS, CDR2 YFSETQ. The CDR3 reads CASSLDVYNEQFF. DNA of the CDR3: TGCGCCAGCAGCTTGGATGTTTACAATGAGCAGTTCTTC.

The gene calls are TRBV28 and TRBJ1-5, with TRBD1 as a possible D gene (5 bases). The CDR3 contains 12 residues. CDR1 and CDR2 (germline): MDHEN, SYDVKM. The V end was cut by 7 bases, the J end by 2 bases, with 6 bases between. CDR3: CASMGGNQPQHF. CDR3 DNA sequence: TGTGCCAGCATGGGGGGCAATCAGCCCCAGCATTTT.

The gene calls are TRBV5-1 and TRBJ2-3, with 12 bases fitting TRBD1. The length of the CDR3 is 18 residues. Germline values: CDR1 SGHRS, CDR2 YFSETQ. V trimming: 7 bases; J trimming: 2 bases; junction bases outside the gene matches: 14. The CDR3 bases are TGCGCCAGCTTCTCCCGGGACAGGGGGCGCCGGGCCACAGATACGCAGTATTTT. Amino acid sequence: CASFSRDRGRRATDTQYF.

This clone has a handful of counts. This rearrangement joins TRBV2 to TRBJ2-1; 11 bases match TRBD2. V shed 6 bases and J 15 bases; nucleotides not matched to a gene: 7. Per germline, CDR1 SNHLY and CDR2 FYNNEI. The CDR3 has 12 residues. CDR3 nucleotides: TGTGCCAGCAGGACTAGCGGGACCCCCCCGTTCTTC. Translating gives CASRTSGTPPFF.

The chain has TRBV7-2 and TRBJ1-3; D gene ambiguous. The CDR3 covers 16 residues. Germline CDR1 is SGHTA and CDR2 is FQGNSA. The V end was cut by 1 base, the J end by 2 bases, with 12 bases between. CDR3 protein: CASSLDLYGTGNTIYF. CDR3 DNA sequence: TGTGCCAGCAGCTTAGATCTATATGGGACTGGAAACACCATATATTTT.

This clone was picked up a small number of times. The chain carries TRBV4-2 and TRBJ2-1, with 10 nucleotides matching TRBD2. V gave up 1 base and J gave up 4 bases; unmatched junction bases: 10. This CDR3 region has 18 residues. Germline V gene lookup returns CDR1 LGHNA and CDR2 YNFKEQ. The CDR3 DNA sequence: TGTGCCAGCAGCCAAGCCGTGGGATCTAGCGGGAGATACAATGAGCAGTTCTTC. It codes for CASSQAVGSSGRYNEQFF.

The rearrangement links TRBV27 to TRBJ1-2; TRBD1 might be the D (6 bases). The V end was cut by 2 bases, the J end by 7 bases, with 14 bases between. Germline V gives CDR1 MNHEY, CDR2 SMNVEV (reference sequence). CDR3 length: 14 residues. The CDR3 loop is CASSLTGQGSGYTF. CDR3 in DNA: TGTGCCAGCAGTTTAACAGGGCAAGGCAGTGGCTACACCTTC.

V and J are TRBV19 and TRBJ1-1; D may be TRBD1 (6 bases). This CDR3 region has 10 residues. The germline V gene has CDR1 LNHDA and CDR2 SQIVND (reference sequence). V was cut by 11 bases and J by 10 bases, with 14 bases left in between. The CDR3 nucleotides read TGTGCCGCGGGGGGGGCGGGAGCTTTCTTT. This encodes CAAGGAGAFF.

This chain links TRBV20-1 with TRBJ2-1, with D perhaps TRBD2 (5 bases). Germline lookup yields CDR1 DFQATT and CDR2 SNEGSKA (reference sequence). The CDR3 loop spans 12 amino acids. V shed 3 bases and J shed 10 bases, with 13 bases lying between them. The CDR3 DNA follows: TGCAGTGCTAGTGATACGGGAAACGAGCAGTTCTTC. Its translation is CSASDTGNEQFF.

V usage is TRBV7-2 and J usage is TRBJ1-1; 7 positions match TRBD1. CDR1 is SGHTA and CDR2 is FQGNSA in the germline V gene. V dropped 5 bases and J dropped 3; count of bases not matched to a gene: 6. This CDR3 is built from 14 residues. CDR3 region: CASSLQGRDTEAFF. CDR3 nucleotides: TGTGCCAGCAGCCTACAGGGGCGGGACACTGAAGCTTTCTTT.

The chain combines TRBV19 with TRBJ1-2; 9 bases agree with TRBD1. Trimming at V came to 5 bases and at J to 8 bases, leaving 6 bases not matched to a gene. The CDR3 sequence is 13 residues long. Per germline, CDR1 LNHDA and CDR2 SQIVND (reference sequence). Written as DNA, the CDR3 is TGTGCCAGTAGTCCAACAGGGGGCGAAGGCTACACCTTC. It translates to CASSPTGGEGYTF.

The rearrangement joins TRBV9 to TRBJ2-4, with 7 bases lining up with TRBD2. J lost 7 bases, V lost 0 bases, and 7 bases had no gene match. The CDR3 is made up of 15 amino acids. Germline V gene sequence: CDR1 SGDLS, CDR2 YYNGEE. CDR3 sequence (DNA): TGTGCCAGCAGCGTAGGGCGGGAGTCAAAGAACATTCAGTACTTC. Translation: CASSVGRESKNIQYF.

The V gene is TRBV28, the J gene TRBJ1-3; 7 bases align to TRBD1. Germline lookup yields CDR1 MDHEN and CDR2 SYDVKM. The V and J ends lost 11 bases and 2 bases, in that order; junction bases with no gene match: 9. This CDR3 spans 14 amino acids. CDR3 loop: CAAEDRRTGNTIYF. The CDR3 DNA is TGTGCCGCAGAGGACAGGCGAACTGGAAACACCATATATTTT.